This T cell receptor beta chain originates from a study of CD4 T cells in relation to SARS-CoV-2 and coronaviruses. Study-wide findings and caveats: Crossreactivity was assessed only for spike protein, not other viral proteins.

Germline trimming cut 0 bases from V and 8 bases from J; bases unmatched to any gene: 5. This CDR3 spans 16 amino acids. Germline lookup yields CDR1 LGHDT and CDR2 YNNKEL (reference sequence). Unexposed donor CD4+ T cells date from about 2011-2018, before the COVID-19 pandemic. About this clone itself: Antigen unknown.

Sequencing used immunoSEQ multiplex PCR; TCRdb keeps in-frame clones, though not all of them. The table has some 64,000 clones, about 94% seen once. The sample comprised naive CD4+ T cells from PBMCs. Described subset: naive CD4+ T cells isolated by negative enrichment. The chain recombines TRBV3-1 (or the pseudogene TRBV3-2) with TRBJ2-1; TRBD2 matches 12 bases. This TCR was sampled from a human donor in good health. CDR3 loop: CASSQDRLAGGDEQFF. The DNA for the CDR3 is TGTGCCAGCAGCCAAGACCGGCTAGCGGGAGGGGATGAGCAGTTCTTC.